This is a list of T cell receptor beta chains from one sample in a study of blood T cell repertoires in COVID-19. Method: immunoSEQ multiplex PCR; TCRdb's copy keeps in-frame clones and lacks some. The sample lists approximately 160,000 clones; 86% were seen once. Sequenced input: peripheral blood. The receptors were gathered from a woman in her seventies with acute or convalescent COVID-19. Both conserved end residues are part of each CDR3. Fields, in order: D gene, V gene, clone size, J gene, CDR3 protein, CDR3 DNA. A D gene is named only where the DNA matches it firmly. Some rows mark clone size as missing; the rest say once, few, many or name a class of expanded clone.

.	TRBV5-1	.	TRBJ2-3	CASSPGADTQYF	TGCGCCAGCAGCCCGGGGGCAGATACGCAGTATTTT
.	TRBV5-1	.	TRBJ1-3	CASSLVGAVGGNTIYF	TGCGCCAGCAGCTTGGTTGGGGCTGTCGGTGGAAACACCATATATTTT
.	TRBV2	.	TRBJ2-7	CASSDRGHVSYEQYF	TGTGCCAGCAGTGACCGAGGACACGTCTCCTACGAGCAGTACTTC
TRBD1	TRBV6-4	.	TRBJ1-1	CASRVQGADTEAFF	TGTGCCAGCAGGGTACAGGGGGCGGACACTGAAGCTTTCTTT
TRBD2	TRBV27	.	TRBJ2-7	CASSLSGTSYEQYF	TGTGCCAGCAGTTTATCCGGGACTAGCTACGAGCAGTACTTC
.	TRBV27	.	TRBJ1-1	CASRPAGTTEAFF	TGTGCCAGCAGACCCGCGGGGACCACTGAAGCTTTCTTT
.	TRBV16	.	TRBJ1-1	CASSQSGTGRTEAFF	TGTGCCAGCAGCCAATCAGGAACAGGGCGAACTGAAGCTTTCTTT
TRBD1	TRBV7-9	.	TRBJ2-5	CASSPTGIETQYF	TGTGCCAGCAGCCCGACAGGGATCGAGACCCAGTACTTC
TRBD1	TRBV9	.	TRBJ2-1	CASSAGTGYYNEQFF	TGTGCCAGCAGCGCAGGGACAGGCTACTACAATGAGCAGTTCTTC
.	TRBV10-3	few	TRBJ2-7	CAISGSDRPYEQYF	TGTGCCATCAGTGGTAGTGACAGGCCCTACGAGCAGTACTTC
.	TRBV4-3	.	TRBJ1-2	CASSTTAGHGIDYGYTF	TGCGCCAGCAGCACCACAGCGGGCCATGGGATAGACTATGGCTACACCTTC
.	TRBV3-1/TRBV3-2	.	TRBJ1-1	CASSQVGGRTEAFF	TGTGCCAGCAGCCAAGTCGGAGGGCGGACTGAAGCTTTCTTT
TRBD2	TRBV19	.	TRBJ2-3	CASSSGTSGIALADTQYF	TGTGCCAGTAGTTCAGGGACTAGCGGGATCGCCCTCGCAGATACGCAGTATTTT
.	TRBV29-1	.	TRBJ1-2	CSVEDIAGSLGGYTF	TGCAGCGTTGAAGATATAGCCGGATCCCTCGGTGGCTACACCTTC
.	TRBV14	.	TRBJ1-1	CASSQDLGSVNTEAFF	TGTGCCAGCAGCCAAGATTTAGGCAGCGTGAACACTGAAGCTTTCTTT
.	TRBV27	.	TRBJ2-7	CASSSSTYEQYF	TGTGCCAGCAGTTCTAGTACCTACGAGCAGTACTTC
.	TRBV14	.	TRBJ1-6	CASSLTAGSPLHF	TGTGCCAGCAGCCTGACTGCAGGGTCACCCCTCCACTTT
TRBD1	TRBV4-1	.	TRBJ2-7	CASSWGQWDYEQYF	TGCGCCAGCTCATGGGGACAGTGGGACTACGAGCAGTACTTC
TRBD1	TRBV7-2	few	TRBJ2-7	CASSLAGTGGYEQYF	TGTGCCAGCAGCTTAGCCGGGACAGGGGGTTACGAGCAGTACTTC
TRBD1	TRBV6-5	.	TRBJ1-6	CASRQGLDNSPLHF	TGTGCCAGCCGACAGGGATTAGATAATTCACCCCTCCACTTT
TRBD2	TRBV9	.	TRBJ2-5	CASSVGWAGGTPGETQYF	TGTGCCAGCAGCGTAGGGTGGGCGGGGGGCACCCCGGGAGAGACCCAGTACTTC
.	TRBV5-1	.	TRBJ1-4	CASSLAGLDNEKLFF	TGCGCCAGCAGCTTGGCGGGACTGGATAATGAAAAACTGTTTTTT
TRBD1	TRBV28	.	TRBJ2-7	CASLRQGSPYEQYF	TGTGCCAGCCTCAGACAGGGAAGCCCTTACGAGCAGTACTTC
TRBD1	TRBV3-1/TRBV3-2	.	TRBJ1-2	CASRLQGNYGYTF	TGTGCCAGCAGGTTACAGGGGAACTATGGCTACACCTTC
.	TRBV4-1	few	TRBJ1-4	CASSQDPPGTNEKLFF	TGCGCCAGCAGCCAAGATCCCCCAGGTACTAATGAAAAACTGTTTTTT
.	TRBV18	.	TRBJ2-1	CASSPPGLRNEQFF	TGTGCCAGCTCACCACCGGGACTCCGTAATGAGCAGTTCTTC
.	TRBV27	.	TRBJ1-5	CASSLTGLTNQPQHF	TGTGCCAGCAGTTTAACAGGGCTCACCAATCAGCCCCAGCATTTT
TRBD1	TRBV4-2	.	TRBJ2-1	CASSQANRGAEQFF	TGTGCCAGCAGCCAAGCTAACAGGGGGGCTGAGCAGTTCTTC
TRBD2	TRBV9	.	TRBJ2-7	CASSAHGASGTYEQYF	TGTGCCAGCAGCGCCCACGGGGCTAGCGGGACTTACGAGCAGTACTTC
.	TRBV5-1	few	TRBJ1-2	CASSLLRGAPGGYTF	TGCGCCAGCAGCTTGTTGCGGGGGGCGCCGGGTGGCTACACCTTC
TRBD1	TRBV4-1	once	TRBJ1-2	CASSHRGQSYGYTF	TGCGCCAGCAGCCACCGGGGACAGAGCTATGGCTACACCTTC
TRBD1	TRBV18	.	TRBJ1-5	CASSPGTGGSQPQHF	TGTGCCAGCTCCCCCGGGACAGGGGGCAGTCAGCCCCAGCATTTT
TRBD1	TRBV7-2	.	TRBJ1-2	CASSLALTGTGAGYTF	TGTGCCAGCAGCTTAGCGCTTACCGGGACAGGGGCCGGCTACACCTTC
TRBD1	TRBV5-1	few	TRBJ1-2	CASSPGQAYGYTF	TGCGCCAGCAGCCCGGGACAGGCCTATGGCTACACCTTC
TRBD2	TRBV3-1/TRBV3-2	.	TRBJ2-7	CASSPGLAGVLGQYF	TGTGCCAGCAGCCCCGGACTAGCGGGAGTACTAGGTCAGTACTTC
.	TRBV6-5	.	TRBJ1-3	CASSAGSSGNTIYF	TGTGCCAGCAGCGCGGGGAGCTCTGGAAACACCATATATTTT
TRBD2	TRBV19	.	TRBJ2-5	CASSRLAGGKQETQYF	TGTGCCAGTAGTAGACTAGCGGGGGGAAAGCAAGAGACCCAGTACTTC
.	TRBV2	.	TRBJ1-2	CASSQGVYGYTF	TGTGCCAGCAGCCAGGGTGTTTATGGCTACACCTTC
TRBD1	TRBV5-8	few	TRBJ1-1	CASSRTGGRVGAFF	TGTGCCAGCAGTCGTACAGGGGGCAGGGTCGGAGCTTTCTTT
TRBD2	TRBV11-2	.	TRBJ2-3	CASSLVAGTYTDTQYF	TGTGCCAGCAGCTTAGTAGCGGGGACTTACACAGATACGCAGTATTTT
.	TRBV11-2	few	TRBJ1-2	CASSLDRGGVSGYTF	TGTGCCAGCAGCTTAGATCGAGGAGGGGTTAGTGGCTACACCTTC
TRBD1	TRBV28	.	TRBJ1-1	CASSPTGGWSEAFF	TGTGCCAGCAGCCCCACAGGGGGCTGGTCTGAAGCTTTCTTT
TRBD1	TRBV30	.	TRBJ1-1	CAWSAHRGRRNTEAFF	TGTGCCTGGAGTGCCCACAGGGGGAGGCGGAACACTGAAGCTTTCTTT
.	TRBV7-6	.	TRBJ1-2	CASSRYNLYTF	TGTGCCAGCAGTCGTTACAACCTTTACACCTTC
TRBD2	TRBV10-3	.	TRBJ2-1	CAISGTSGNEQFF	TGTGCCATCAGTGGGACTAGCGGCAATGAGCAGTTCTTC
TRBD2	TRBV7-2	.	TRBJ2-1	CASKIRGSSYNEQFF	TGTGCCAGCAAGATTCGCGGGAGCTCCTACAATGAGCAGTTCTTC
.	TRBV10-3	.	TRBJ1-2	CAISESGQHNYGYTF	TGTGCCATCAGTGAGTCAGGACAACACAACTATGGCTACACCTTC
TRBD1	TRBV7-2	.	TRBJ1-5	CASSHGTGMNQPQHF	TGTGCCAGCAGCCACGGGACAGGCATGAATCAGCCCCAGCATTTT
TRBD1	TRBV7-2	few	TRBJ2-7	CASSLGGQGLYEQYF	TGTGCCAGCAGCTTAGGGGGACAGGGGTTATACGAGCAGTACTTC
TRBD1	TRBV2	.	TRBJ1-1	CASRALRADRGIEAFF	TGTGCCAGCAGAGCCCTTAGAGCAGACAGGGGGATTGAAGCTTTCTTT
TRBD1	TRBV5-1	.	TRBJ1-4	CASSQATGGTNEKLFF	TGCGCCAGCAGCCAAGCTACAGGGGGAACTAATGAAAAACTGTTTTTT
TRBD1	TRBV4-3	few	TRBJ1-1	CASSQDRGQGAFF	TGCGCCAGCAGCCAAGATAGGGGGCAAGGGGCTTTCTTT
.	TRBV24-1	once	TRBJ1-5	CATSDTRSNQPQHF	TGTGCCACCAGTGACACTCGTAGCAATCAGCCCCAGCATTTT
.	TRBV7-8	.	TRBJ2-2	CASSLNTGNTGELFF	TGTGCCAGCAGCTTAAATACAGGGAACACCGGGGAGCTGTTTTTT
TRBD2	TRBV6-6	.	TRBJ2-1	CASSQLAGDLRGAYNEQFF	TGTGCCAGCAGTCAACTAGCGGGGGACCTTCGTGGCGCCTACAATGAGCAGTTCTTC
.	TRBV19	few	TRBJ2-7	CASSGGGISYEQYF	TGTGCCAGTAGTGGGGGGGGCATCTCCTACGAGCAGTACTTC
TRBD2	TRBV18	.	TRBJ2-1	CASSRDGGNEQFF	TGTGCCAGCTCACGGGACGGGGGGAATGAGCAGTTCTTC
TRBD1	TRBV4-3	.	TRBJ2-3	CASSQDRQGMDTQYF	TGCGCCAGCAGCCAAGATCGACAGGGAATGGATACGCAGTATTTT
TRBD1	TRBV28	.	TRBJ2-3	CASSSTGLNTDTQYF	TGTGCCAGCAGTTCGACAGGGCTCAACACAGATACGCAGTATTTT
TRBD2	TRBV2	.	TRBJ2-1	CASRPGTRSSNEQFF	TGTGCCAGCAGACCCGGGACTAGATCGTCCAATGAGCAGTTCTTC